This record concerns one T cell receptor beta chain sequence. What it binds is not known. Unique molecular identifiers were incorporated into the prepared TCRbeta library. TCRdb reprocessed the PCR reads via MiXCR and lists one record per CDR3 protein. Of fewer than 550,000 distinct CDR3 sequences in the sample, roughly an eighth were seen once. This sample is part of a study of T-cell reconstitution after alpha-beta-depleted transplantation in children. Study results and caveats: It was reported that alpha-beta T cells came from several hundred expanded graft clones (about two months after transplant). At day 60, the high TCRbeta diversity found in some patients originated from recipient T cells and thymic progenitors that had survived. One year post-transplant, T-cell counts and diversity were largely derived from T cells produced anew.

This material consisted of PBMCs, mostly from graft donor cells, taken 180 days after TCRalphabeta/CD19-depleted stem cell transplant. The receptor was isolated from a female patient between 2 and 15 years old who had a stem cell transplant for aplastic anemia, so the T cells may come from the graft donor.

The CDR3 DNA reads as TGCAGCGCCCGAATACAGGGGGGAGAGAATGAAAAACTGTTTTTT. Translation: CSARIQGGENEKLFF. This sequence joins TRBV29-1 and TRBJ1-4, with 8 positions matching TRBD1. CDR1 is SQVTM, CDR2 ANQGSEA, per germline. With 7 bases clipped from V and 5 bases from J, the junction kept 12 bases outside the gene matches. The CDR3 runs to 15 residues.